This entry describes one TCR beta chain. Its cognate antigen is unknown. The sample belongs to a study of T cells after yellow fever vaccination. Study-wide points: Post-booster reappearance was seen for most primary-vaccination clones (around 96% CD4, around 89% CD8).

This CDR3 contains 15 residues. Germline V lookup: CDR1 SGHTA, CDR2 FQGNSA. V was clipped by 7 bases and J by 5 bases; unmatched bases: 9. TCRdb re-derived calls from the 5' RACE reads in MiXCR, one entry per CDR3 protein. The profile shows 100,000 to 150,000 distinct CDR3 sequences, around 7.7% of them singletons. The chain employs TRBV7-2 and TRBJ2-5; 11 nucleotides match TRBD2. Sequencing used CD4+ T cells sorted from PBMCs, obtained 9 to 10 days after the first yellow fever vaccination. The clonotype was recovered from a man between 18 and 29 years old who received the YFV17D yellow fever vaccine. The DNA of the CDR3 is TGTGCCAGCATCCTTAGCGGGGGGGCCCCGGAGACCCAGTACTTC. This sequence encodes CASILSGGAPETQYF.